The text below deals with one T cell receptor beta chain. These data come from a study of T cell changes during pregnancy in multiple sclerosis. The data were produced by immunoSEQ multiplex PCR, yet TCRdb's version contains in-frame clones alone and is incomplete. The sample shows more than 90,000 clones, more than 85% of them seen only once. The germline V gene encodes CDR1 SGDLS and CDR2 YYNGEE. V was cut by 4 bases and J by 6 bases, with 14 bases left in between. CDR3 length: 13 residues. The sequence derives from a female donor with multiple sclerosis, enrolled in a pregnancy study. The chain combines TRBV9 with TRBJ2-7, with a weak D call TRBD1 (6 bases). The specimen was peripheral blood, collected in the first trimester of pregnancy. The CDR3: CASSPRQEGEQYF. In DNA form, the CDR3 reads TGTGCCAGCAGCCCACGACAGGAAGGCGAGCAGTACTTC.